This T cell receptor (beta chain) was identified in a study of metastatic and nonmetastatic thyroid tumors. Whole-study results and caveats: Reports indicated that malignant thyroid tumors showed significantly higher TCR beta diversity than benign nodules did, in blood and tumor.

Thyroid surgery had not been preceded by any treatment in any patient. This clone has ten or more counts. Its antigen is still unknown. TCRdb reprocessed the PCR reads using MiXCR. Altogether 25,000 to 40,000 clones are present, approximately 7.4% being singletons, with the ten largest covering about 45%. CDR1 DFQATT and CDR2 SNEGSKA come from the germline V gene (reference sequence). V lost 0 bases to trimming and J lost 10 bases, with 10 bases between them. The CDR3 totals 12 residues. The chain links TRBV20-1 to TRBJ2-1; D is uncertain. Sequenced sample: blood. This TCR was recovered from a female donor with papillary thyroid cancer or a benign thyroid nodule (not recorded which). Some clones in this sample may be carry-over from other donors' samples. CDR3: CSARDIEDEQFF. The CDR3 DNA follows: TGCAGTGCTAGAGATATCGAGGACGAGCAGTTCTTC.